The next 16 T cell receptor beta chains were all read from a single sample in a study of OX40 agonist ivuxolimab in advanced cancers. TCRdb's table, derived via immunoSEQ multiplex PCR, lists solely in-frame clones and lacks some. In the table there are around 50,000 clones, 85% to 90% of which are singletons. Source: CD4+ or CD8+ T cells sorted from blood, taken in a trial of the OX40 agonist ivuxolimab. All receptors derive from an adult with an advanced solid tumor such as melanoma, head and neck, liver or kidney cancer.

The genes are TRBV4-1 and TRBJ1-1; tentative D call: TRBD1 (5 bases). Germline lookup yields CDR1 MGHRA and CDR2 YSYEKL. The CDR3 consists of 14 residues. V dropped 5 bases and J dropped 0 bases, with 10 bases sitting between them. The CDR3 DNA reads as TGCGCCAGCAGCACTGCAGGGATGAACACTGAAGCTTTCTTT. This codes for CASSTAGMNTEAFF.

The J gene is TRBJ1-1, the V gene TRBV7-2, with D maybe TRBD1 (5 bases). The CDR3 totals 15 residues. The V end lost 1 base, the J end lost 0 bases, and 9 bases lay between the germline ends. Germline V gene data show CDR1 as SGHTA and CDR2 as FQGNSA. CDR3 sequence (DNA): TGTGCCAGCAGCTTAGGGGGGGGAATGAACACTGAAGCTTTCTTT. This gives the protein CASSLGGGMNTEAFF.

The chain is built from TRBV2 and TRBJ2-2; D possibly corresponds to TRBD1 (6 bases). This CDR3 contains 13 residues. In germline, CDR1 is SNHLY, CDR2 FYNNEI. Trimming took off 6 bases at V and 6 bases at J, with 11 bases between the two ends. The CDR3 here is CASRQGRAGELFF. Here the CDR3 DNA reads TGTGCCAGCAGACAGGGACGGGCCGGGGAGCTGTTTTTT.

This chain links TRBV2 with TRBJ1-4; weak D call: TRBD1 (5 bases). Germline CDR1 is SNHLY and CDR2 is FYNNEI. This CDR3 contains 16 residues. Trimming shortened V by 6 bases and J by 5 bases, and 19 bases separated the two germline ends. In DNA form, the CDR3 reads TGTGCCAGCAGGGCCCCGGGCGGGACTGGAAATGAAAAACTGTTTTTT. Protein: CASRAPGGTGNEKLFF.

V is TRBV7-2 and J is TRBJ1-5, with D possibly TRBD1 on 5 matching bases. Germline CDR1 reads SGHTA; CDR2 reads FQGNSA. V lost 5 bases, J lost 4 bases, and 15 bases lay in between. This CDR3 is 15 amino acids long. This CDR3 is CASSNYGAQNQPQHF. The CDR3 nucleotides are TGTGCCAGCAGCAATTACGGGGCGCAAAATCAGCCCCAGCATTTT.

The rearrangement joins TRBV21-1 to TRBJ2-7; the table assigns TRBD2, which was not confirmed against the DNA. TRBV21-1 is listed as a pseudogene. This CDR3 is built from 15 residues. The DNA for the CDR3 is TGTGCCAGTTCGTCGGGAAACCTAATGTCCTACGAGCAGTACGTC. This codes for CASSSGNLMSYEQYV.

The genes are TRBV29-1 and TRBJ1-1; 11 positions agree with TRBD1. CDR1 and CDR2 (germline): SQVTM, ANQGSEA. V lost 5 bases to trimming and J lost 9 bases; unmatched junction nucleotides: 11. The CDR3 totals 14 residues. DNA for the CDR3: TGCAGCGTTCCCCCGGGGGACAGGGGGTTAAAAGCTTTCTTT. It encodes CSVPPGDRGLKAFF.

This chain links TRBV4-3 with TRBJ2-1; TRBD2 matches 12 bases. Germline trimming cut 4 bases from V and 10 bases from J; bases unmatched to any gene: 11. CDR3 length: 16 amino acids. Germline loops: CDR1 LGHNA, CDR2 YSLEER. The CDR3 coding sequence is TGCGCCAGCAGCCGCGCTACTAGCGGGAGGAGGGGGGAGCAGTTCTTC. Amino acids: CASSRATSGRRGEQFF.

With respect to this clone: Other DNA variants within this sample encode the same CDR3. V gene TRBV7-2 combines with J gene TRBJ2-7, with 9 bases that match TRBD1. Unmatched junction bases numbered 1, after V lost 1 base and J lost 3 bases. Germline V gene data show CDR1 as SGHTA and CDR2 as FQGNSA. This CDR3 is built from 14 residues. The CDR3 DNA sequence: TGTGCCAGCAGCTTAGGACAGGGGGGCTACGAGCAGTACTTC. Its protein is CASSLGQGGYEQYF.

Only one count was recorded for this clone. This chain links TRBV28 with TRBJ2-1, with D tentatively TRBD1 (6 bases). Per the germline V gene, CDR1 is MDHEN and CDR2 is SYDVKM. The CDR3 contains 17 residues. V was shortened by 2 bases and J by 0 bases, with 14 bases between the two germline ends. This CDR3 is CASSLGRGNPSYNEQFF. The CDR3, as DNA: TGTGCCAGCAGTTTAGGTAGGGGGAATCCCTCCTACAATGAGCAGTTCTTC.

J is TRBJ1-3 and V is TRBV6-6; D gene uncertain. Germline CDR1 reads MNHNY; CDR2 reads SVGAGI (reference sequence). CDR3 length: 13 residues. V was trimmed by 7 bases and J by 0 bases, leaving 7 bases between them. CDR3 bases: TGTGCCAGCATATCCAACTCTGGAAACACCATATATTTT. Amino acid sequence: CASISNSGNTIYF.

The J gene is TRBJ2-7, the V gene TRBV30, with 7 bases aligning to TRBD2. The germline V gene encodes CDR1 GTSNPN and CDR2 SVGIG (reference sequence). V lost 3 bases, J lost 3 bases, and 5 bases stayed unmatched. The CDR3 totals 13 residues. As DNA, the CDR3 is TGTGCCTGGAGCGGGAGGCGGATCTACGAGCAGTACTTC. Translation: CAWSGRRIYEQYF.

The CDR3 DNA follows: TGTGCCAGCAGCCCGGGGAATGAGCAGTTCTTC. It is translated as CASSPGNEQFF. The chain couples TRBV5-4 to TRBJ2-1; D possibly corresponds to TRBD2 (5 bases). Germline V gene lookup returns CDR1 SGHNT and CDR2 YYREEE (reference sequence). The CDR3 runs to 11 residues. Deletions cut 4 bases from V and 7 bases from J, with 6 bases between.

The chain links TRBV28 to TRBJ2-3; D is possibly TRBD1 or TRBD2 (5 bases each). This CDR3 comprises 14 residues. Germline CDR1 MDHEN, CDR2 SYDVKM. Trimming removed 6 bases from V and 5 bases from J, with 15 bases in between. The CDR3 is CASSLGTWEDTQYF. DNA of the CDR3: TGTGCCAGCAGCTTAGGGACGTGGGAAGATACGCAGTATTTT.

The chain has TRBV19 and TRBJ1-5; no clear D gene. With 2 bases removed from V and 6 bases from J, the gap between germline ends came to 5 bases. There are 12 residues in the CDR3. Germline CDR1 and CDR2: LNHDA and SQIVND (reference sequence). The CDR3 sequence is CASSISIQPQHF. The CDR3 nucleotides read TGTGCCAGTAGTATATCAATTCAGCCCCAGCATTTT.

The chain carries TRBV2 and TRBJ1-2; perhaps TRBD1 as D (5 bases). Germline CDR1 reads SNHLY; CDR2 reads FYNNEI. Trimming pared 5 bases from V and 13 bases from J, leaving 14 bases between. The CDR3 extends over 11 amino acids. CDR3 amino acids: CASSPDSRPTF. In DNA, the CDR3 is TGTGCCAGCAGTCCTGACAGTAGGCCCACCTTC.